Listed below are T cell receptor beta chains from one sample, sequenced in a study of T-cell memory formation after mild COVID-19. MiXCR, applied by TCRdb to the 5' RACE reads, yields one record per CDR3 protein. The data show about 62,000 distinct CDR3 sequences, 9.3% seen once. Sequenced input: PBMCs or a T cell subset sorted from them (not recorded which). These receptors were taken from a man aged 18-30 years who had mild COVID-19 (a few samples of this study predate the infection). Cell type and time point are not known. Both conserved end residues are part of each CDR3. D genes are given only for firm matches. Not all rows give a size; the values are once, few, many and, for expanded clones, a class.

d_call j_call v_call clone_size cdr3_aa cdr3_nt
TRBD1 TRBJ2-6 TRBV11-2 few CASSPFRRDRLSGANVLTF TGTGCCAGCAGCCCCTTCAGAAGGGACAGGCTCTCTGGGGCCAACGTCCTGACTTTC
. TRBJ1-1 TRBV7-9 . CASSPQLGDVAEAFF TGTGCCAGCAGCCCCCAGCTTGGGGACGTGGCTGAAGCTTTCTTT
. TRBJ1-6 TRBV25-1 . CASGGVSPLHF TGTGCCAGCGGGGGGGTCTCACCCCTCCACTTT
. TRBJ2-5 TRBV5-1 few CASSLGLQGTRETQYF TGCGCCAGCAGCTTGGGACTTCAGGGGACGCGGGAGACCCAGTACTTC
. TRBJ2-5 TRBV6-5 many CASSYVDANQETQYF TGTGCCAGCAGTTACGTCGATGCTAACCAAGAGACCCAGTACTTC
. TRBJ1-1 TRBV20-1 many CSAPPTGLNTEAFF TGCAGTGCTCCCCCGACAGGCCTGAACACTGAAGCTTTCTTT
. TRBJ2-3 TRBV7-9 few CANGQLSTDTQYF TGTGCCAACGGACAGCTAAGCACAGATACGCAGTATTTT
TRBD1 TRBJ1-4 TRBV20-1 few CSARPGQGNEKLFF TGCAGTGCTAGACCCGGACAGGGGAATGAAAAACTGTTTTTT
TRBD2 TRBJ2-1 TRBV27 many CASCTRGDEQFF TGTGCCAGCTGTACTCGGGGGGATGAGCAGTTCTTC
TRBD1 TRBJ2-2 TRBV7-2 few CASSLEGATGELFF TGTGCCAGCAGCTTAGAGGGGGCCACCGGGGAGCTGTTTTTT
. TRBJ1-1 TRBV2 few CASSRDPMYTEAFF TGTGCCAGCAGTAGGGACCCCATGTACACTGAAGCTTTCTTT
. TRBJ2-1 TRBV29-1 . CSVAWTAGGNEQFF TGCAGCGTCGCCTGGACTGCCGGAGGGAATGAGCAGTTCTTC
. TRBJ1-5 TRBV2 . CASSVLEFQPQHF TGTGCCAGCAGTGTTCTGGAATTTCAGCCCCAGCATTTT
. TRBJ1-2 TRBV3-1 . CASSQEGEGRAF TGTGCCAGCAGCCAAGAAGGGGAGGGGAGGGCCTTC
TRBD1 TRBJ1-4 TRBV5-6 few CASSSPGTGSEKLFF TGTGCCAGCAGCTCACCCGGGACAGGGTCTGAAAAACTGTTTTTT
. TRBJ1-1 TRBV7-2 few CASSPGGNTEAFF TGTGCCAGCAGCCCTGGGGGGAACACTGAAGCTTTCTTT
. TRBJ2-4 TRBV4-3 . CASSQEVAGGAKNIQYF TGCGCCAGCAGCCAAGAAGTGGCAGGGGGGGCCAAAAACATTCAGTACTTC
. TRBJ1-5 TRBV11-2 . CASSLDRGNNQPQHF TGTGCCAGCAGCTTAGATCGTGGGAACAATCAGCCCCAGCATTTT
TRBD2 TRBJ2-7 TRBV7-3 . CASSLLAGSYEQYF TGTGCCAGCAGCTTACTAGCGGGGTCCTACGAGCAGTACTTC
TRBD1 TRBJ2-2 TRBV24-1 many CATSDPGTGFTGELFF TGTGCCACCAGTGATCCCGGGACAGGATTCACCGGGGAGCTGTTTTTT
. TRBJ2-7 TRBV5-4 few CASSSAASRDYEQYF TGTGCCAGCAGCTCGGCGGCCTCCAGGGACTACGAGCAGTACTTC
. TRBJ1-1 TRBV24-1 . CATRDRTGTEAFF TGTGCCACCAGGGACAGAACCGGGACTGAAGCTTTCTTT
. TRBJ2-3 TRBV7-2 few CASTTSPGGGTDTQYF TGTGCCAGCACCACTTCCCCCGGGGGTGGCACAGATACGCAGTATTTT
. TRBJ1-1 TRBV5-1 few CASSLVGGPTEAFF TGCGCCAGCAGCTTGGTTGGGGGTCCCACTGAAGCTTTCTTT
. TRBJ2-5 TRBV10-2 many CASKAGVRTGPQETQYF TGCGCCAGCAAAGCCGGGGTGCGCACAGGTCCCCAAGAGACCCAGTACTTC
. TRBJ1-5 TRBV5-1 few CASSFSGPPNQPQHF TGCGCCAGCAGCTTCTCGGGCCCACCCAATCAGCCCCAGCATTTT
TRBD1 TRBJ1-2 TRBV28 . CASRGQGARNYGYTF TGTGCCAGCAGGGGACAGGGGGCGCGTAACTATGGCTACACCTTC
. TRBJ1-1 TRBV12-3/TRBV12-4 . CASSSHDRRFGPEAFF TGTGCCAGCAGCTCCCACGACAGGCGGTTTGGGCCTGAAGCTTTCTTT
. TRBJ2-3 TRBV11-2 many CASSLGSSDTQYF TGTGCCAGCAGCTTGGGATCCTCGGATACGCAGTATTTT
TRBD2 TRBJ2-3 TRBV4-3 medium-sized CASSQSRLAGDTQYF TGCGCCAGCAGTCAATCCAGGCTAGCGGGGGATACGCAGTATTTT
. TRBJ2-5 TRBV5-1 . CASSLLYQETQYF TGCGCCAGCAGCTTGCTCTACCAAGAGACCCAGTACTTC
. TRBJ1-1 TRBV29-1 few CSASERWENTEAFF TGCAGCGCTTCGGAAAGGTGGGAGAACACTGAAGCTTTCTTT
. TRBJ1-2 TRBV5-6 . CASERRDYGYTF TGTGCCAGCGAAAGACGGGACTATGGCTACACCTTC